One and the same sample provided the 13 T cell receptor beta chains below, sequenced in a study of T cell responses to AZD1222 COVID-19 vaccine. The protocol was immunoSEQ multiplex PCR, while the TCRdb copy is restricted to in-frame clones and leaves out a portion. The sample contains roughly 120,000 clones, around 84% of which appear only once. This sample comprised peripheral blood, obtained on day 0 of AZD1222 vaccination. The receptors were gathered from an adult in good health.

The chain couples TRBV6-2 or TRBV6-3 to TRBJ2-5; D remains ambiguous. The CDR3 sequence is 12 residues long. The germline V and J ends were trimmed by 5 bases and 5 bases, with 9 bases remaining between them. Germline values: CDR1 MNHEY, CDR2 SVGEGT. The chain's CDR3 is CASSPVSETQYF. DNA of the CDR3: TGTGCCAGCAGTCCCGTTTCGGAGACCCAGTACTTC.

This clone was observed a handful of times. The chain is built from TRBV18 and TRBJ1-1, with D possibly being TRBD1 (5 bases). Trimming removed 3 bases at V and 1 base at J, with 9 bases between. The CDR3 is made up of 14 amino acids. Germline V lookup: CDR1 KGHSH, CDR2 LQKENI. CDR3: CASSPQGSNTEAFF. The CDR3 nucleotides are TGTGCCAGCTCACCCCAGGGTTCGAACACTGAAGCTTTCTTT. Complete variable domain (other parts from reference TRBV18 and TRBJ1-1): NAGVMQNPRHLVRRRGQEARLRCSPMKGHSHVYWYRQLPEEGLKFMVYLQKENIIDESGMPKERFSAEFPKEGPSILRIQQVVRGDSAAYFCASSPQGSNTEAFFGQGTRLTVV.

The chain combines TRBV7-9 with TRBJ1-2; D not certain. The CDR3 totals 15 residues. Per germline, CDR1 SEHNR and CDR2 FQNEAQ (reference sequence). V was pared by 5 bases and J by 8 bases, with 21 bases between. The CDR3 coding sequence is TGTGCCAGCAGCCGATTTGGCTCCTCTGCAGGAGGCTACACCTTC. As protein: CASSRFGSSAGGYTF.

CDR3 amino acids: CASSLRTGSEQYF. The CDR3 nucleotides are TGCGCCAGCAGCTTGAGGACAGGGTCCGAGCAGTACTTC. The V and J genes are TRBV5-1 and TRBJ2-7; 8 bases are shared with TRBD1. CDR1 is SGHRS, CDR2 YFSETQ, per germline. The CDR3 totals 13 residues. V lost 1 base to trimming and J lost 6 bases; unmatched junction nucleotides: 3.

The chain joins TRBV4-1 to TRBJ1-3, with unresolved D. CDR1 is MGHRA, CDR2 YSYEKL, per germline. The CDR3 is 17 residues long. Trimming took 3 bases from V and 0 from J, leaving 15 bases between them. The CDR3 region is CASSHFVGRSSGNTIYF. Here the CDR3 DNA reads TGCGCCAGCAGCCATTTCGTCGGACGTTCCTCTGGAAACACCATATATTTT.

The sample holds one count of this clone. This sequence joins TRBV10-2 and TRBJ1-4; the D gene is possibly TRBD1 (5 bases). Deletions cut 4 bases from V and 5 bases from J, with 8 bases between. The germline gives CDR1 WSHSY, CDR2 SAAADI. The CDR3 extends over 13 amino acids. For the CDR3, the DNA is TGCGCCAGCAGTGGACAGTTAAATGAAAAACTGTTTTTT. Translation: CASSGQLNEKLFF.

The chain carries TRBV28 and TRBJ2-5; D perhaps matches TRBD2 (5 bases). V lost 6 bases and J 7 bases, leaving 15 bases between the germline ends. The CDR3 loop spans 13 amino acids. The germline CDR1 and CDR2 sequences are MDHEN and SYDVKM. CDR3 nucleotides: TGTGCCAGCAGACAAGACCGCCGGGGGACCCAGTACTTC. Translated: CASRQDRRGTQYF.

The CDR3 region has the DNA TGTGCCAGCAGCTTGGATTTGGGGGTACAGTCCTCACCCCTCCACTTT. Translation: CASSLDLGVQSSPLHF. The chain carries TRBV5-4 and TRBJ1-6; a possible D gene is TRBD1 (5 bases). The germline CDR1 and CDR2 sequences are SGHNT and YYREEE (reference sequence). The CDR3 loop spans 16 amino acids. V dropped 0 bases and J dropped 10 bases, with 17 bases sitting between them. Based on the CDR3 plus reference TRBV5-4 and TRBJ1-6, the full variable domain is ETGVTQSPTHLIKTRGQQVTLRCSSQSGHNTVSWYQQALGQGPQFIFQYYREEENGRGNFPPRFSGLQFPNYSSELNVNALELDDSALYLCASSLDLGVQSSPLHFGNGTRLTVT.

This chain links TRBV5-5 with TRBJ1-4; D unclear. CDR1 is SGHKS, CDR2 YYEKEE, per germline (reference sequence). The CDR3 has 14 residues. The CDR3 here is CASSVLTTNEKLFF. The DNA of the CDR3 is TGTGCTAGCTCGGTCCTCACAACTAATGAAAAACTGTTTTTT.

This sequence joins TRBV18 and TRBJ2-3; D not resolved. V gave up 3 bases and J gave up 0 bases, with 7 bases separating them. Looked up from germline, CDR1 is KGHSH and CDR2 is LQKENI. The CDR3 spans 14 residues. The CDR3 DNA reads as TGTGCCAGCTCACCGTCAGACAGCACAGATACGCAGTATTTT. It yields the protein CASSPSDSTDTQYF.

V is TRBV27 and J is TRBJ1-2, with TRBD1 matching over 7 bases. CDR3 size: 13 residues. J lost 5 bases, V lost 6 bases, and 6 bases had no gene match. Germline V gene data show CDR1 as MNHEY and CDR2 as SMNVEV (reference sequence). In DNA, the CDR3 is TGTGCCAGCAGCCCTCAGGGGGGGTATGGCTACACCTTC. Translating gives CASSPQGGYGYTF.

CDR3 DNA: TGTGCCAGCAGTGAGGGTTCCACTGAAGCTTTCTTT. Translated: CASSEGSTEAFF. This rearrangement joins TRBV28 to TRBJ1-1; D uncertain. CDR3 length equals 12 residues. Germline assignment: CDR1 MDHEN and CDR2 SYDVKM. V was shortened by 5 bases and J by 4 bases, with 8 bases between the two germline ends.

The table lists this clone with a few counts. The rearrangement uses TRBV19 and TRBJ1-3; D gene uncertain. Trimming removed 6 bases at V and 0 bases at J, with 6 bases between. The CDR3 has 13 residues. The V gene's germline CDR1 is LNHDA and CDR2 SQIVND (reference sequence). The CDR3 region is CASRASSGNTIYF. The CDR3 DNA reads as TGTGCCAGTAGGGCGAGCTCTGGAAACACCATATATTTT.